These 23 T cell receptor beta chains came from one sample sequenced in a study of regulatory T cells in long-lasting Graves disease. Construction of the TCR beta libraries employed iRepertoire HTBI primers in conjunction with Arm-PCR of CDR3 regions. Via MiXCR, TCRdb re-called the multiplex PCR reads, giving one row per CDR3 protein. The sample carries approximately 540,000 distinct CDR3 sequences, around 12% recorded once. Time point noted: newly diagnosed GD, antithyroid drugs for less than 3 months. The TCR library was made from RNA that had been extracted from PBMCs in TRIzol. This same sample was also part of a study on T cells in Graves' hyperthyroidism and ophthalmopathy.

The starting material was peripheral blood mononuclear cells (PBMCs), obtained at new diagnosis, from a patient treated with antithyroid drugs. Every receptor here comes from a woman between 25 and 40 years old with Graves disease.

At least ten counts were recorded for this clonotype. The CDR3 is CASSRSSEVQGKWDRTYEQYF. The CDR3 DNA sequence: TGTGCCAGCAGTCGAAGCTCAGAAGTACAGGGAAAGTGGGACAGGACCTACGAGCAGTACTTC. The chain recombines TRBV28 with TRBJ2-7, with 8 bases lining up with TRBD1. The CDR3 consists of 21 residues. Trimming at V came to 5 bases and at J to 2 bases, leaving 26 bases not matched to a gene. Germline V gives CDR1 MDHEN, CDR2 SYDVKM. The whole variable domain, filled in from reference TRBV28 and TRBJ2-7, reads DVKVTQSSRYLVKRTGEKVFLECVQDMDHENMFWYRQDPGLGLRLIYFSYDVKMKEKGDIPEGYSVSREKKERFSLILESASTNQTSMYLCASSRSSEVQGKWDRTYEQYFGPGTRLTVT.

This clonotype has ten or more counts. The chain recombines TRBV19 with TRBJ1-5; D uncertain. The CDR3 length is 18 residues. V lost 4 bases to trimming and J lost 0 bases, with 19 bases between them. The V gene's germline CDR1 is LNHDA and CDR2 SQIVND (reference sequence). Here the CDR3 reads CASSTAAPEKYSNQPQHF. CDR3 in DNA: TGTGCCAGTAGTACCGCAGCGCCCGAGAAGTATAGCAATCAGCCCCAGCATTTT. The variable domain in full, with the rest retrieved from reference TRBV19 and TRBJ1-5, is DGGITQSPKYLFRKEGQNVTLSCEQNLNHDAMYWYRQDPGQGLRLIYYSQIVNDFQKGDIAEGYSVSREKKESFPLTVTSAQKNPTAFYLCASSTAAPEKYSNQPQHFGDGTRLSIL.

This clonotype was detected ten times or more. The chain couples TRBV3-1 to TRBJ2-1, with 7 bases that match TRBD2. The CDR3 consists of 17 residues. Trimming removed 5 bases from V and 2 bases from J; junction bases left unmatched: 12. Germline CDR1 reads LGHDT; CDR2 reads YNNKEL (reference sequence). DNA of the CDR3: TGTGCCAGCAGCTCGGTGGCTAGCGGACCGACCTACAATGAGCAGTTCTTC. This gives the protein CASSSVASGPTYNEQFF.

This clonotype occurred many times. The CDR3 sequence: CSAHGHYEQYF. The CDR3 DNA sequence: TGCAGTGCCCACGGACACTACGAGCAGTACTTC. The chain employs TRBV20-1 and TRBJ2-7; TRBD1 might be the D (5 bases). The V gene lost 6 bases and the J gene lost 3 bases, with 9 bases spanning the gap. The CDR3 has 11 residues. Germline V gene lookup returns CDR1 DFQATT and CDR2 SNEGSKA (reference sequence).

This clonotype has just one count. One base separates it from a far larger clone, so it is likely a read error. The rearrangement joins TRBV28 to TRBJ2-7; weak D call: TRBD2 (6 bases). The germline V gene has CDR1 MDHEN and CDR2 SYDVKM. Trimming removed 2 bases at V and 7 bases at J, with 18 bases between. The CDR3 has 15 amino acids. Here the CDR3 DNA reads TGTGCCAGCAGTTTAAGAGGCGCGGACTACAATGAGCAGTACTTC. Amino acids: CASSLRGADYNEQYF.

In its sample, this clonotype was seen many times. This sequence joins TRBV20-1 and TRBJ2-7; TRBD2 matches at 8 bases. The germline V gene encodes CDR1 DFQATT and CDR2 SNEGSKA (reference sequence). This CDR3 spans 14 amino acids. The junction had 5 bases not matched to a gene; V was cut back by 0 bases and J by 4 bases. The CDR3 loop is CSARDWASGYEQYF. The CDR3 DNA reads TGCAGTGCTAGAGATTGGGCTAGCGGGTACGAGCAGTACTTC.

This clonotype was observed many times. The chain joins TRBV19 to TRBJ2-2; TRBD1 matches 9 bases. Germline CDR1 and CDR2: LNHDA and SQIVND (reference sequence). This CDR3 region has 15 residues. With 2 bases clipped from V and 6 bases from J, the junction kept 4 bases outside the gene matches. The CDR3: CASSIRDRAPGELFF. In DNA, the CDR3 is TGTGCCAGTAGTATAAGGGACAGGGCTCCCGGGGAGCTGTTTTTT.

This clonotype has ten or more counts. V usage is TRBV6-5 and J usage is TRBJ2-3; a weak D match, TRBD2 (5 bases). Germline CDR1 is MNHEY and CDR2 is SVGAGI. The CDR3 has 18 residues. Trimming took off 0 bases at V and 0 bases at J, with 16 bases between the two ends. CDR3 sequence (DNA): TGTGCCAGCAGTTACTCGTTTACCCCAGCGGCTAGCACAGATACGCAGTATTTT. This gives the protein CASSYSFTPAASTDTQYF.

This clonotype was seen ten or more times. CDR3 nucleotides: TGTGCCAGCACCCCCGAGGGATCTCCTACCTACAATGAGCAGTTCTTC. Encoded protein: CASTPEGSPTYNEQFF. The chain couples TRBV6-2 or TRBV6-3 to TRBJ2-1; TRBD2 is a possible D gene (5 bases). Trimming cost V 7 bases and J 2 bases, with 18 bases left between them. Germline CDR1 MNHEY, CDR2 SVGEGT. This CDR3 comprises 16 residues.

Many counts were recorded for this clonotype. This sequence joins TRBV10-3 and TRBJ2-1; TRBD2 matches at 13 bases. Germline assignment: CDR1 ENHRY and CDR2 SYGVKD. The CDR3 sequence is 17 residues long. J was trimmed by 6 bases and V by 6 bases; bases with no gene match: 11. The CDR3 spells CAIRRTSGSGVGNEQFF. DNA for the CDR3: TGTGCCATCAGGAGGACTAGCGGGAGTGGAGTCGGCAATGAGCAGTTCTTC.

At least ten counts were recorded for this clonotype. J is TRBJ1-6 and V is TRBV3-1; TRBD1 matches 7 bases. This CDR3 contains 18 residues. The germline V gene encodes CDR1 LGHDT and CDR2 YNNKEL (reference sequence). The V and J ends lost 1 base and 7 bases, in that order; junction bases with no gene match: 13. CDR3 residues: CASSQAPQAGGINSPLHF. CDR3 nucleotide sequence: TGTGCCAGCAGCCAAGCCCCCCAGGCAGGGGGGATCAATTCACCCCTCCACTTT.

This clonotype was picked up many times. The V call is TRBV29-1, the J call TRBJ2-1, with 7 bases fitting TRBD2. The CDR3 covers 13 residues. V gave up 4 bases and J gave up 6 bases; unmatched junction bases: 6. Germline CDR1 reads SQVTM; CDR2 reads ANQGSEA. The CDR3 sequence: CSVVVGGPNEQFF. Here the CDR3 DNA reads TGCAGCGTTGTGGTGGGAGGGCCCAATGAGCAGTTCTTC.

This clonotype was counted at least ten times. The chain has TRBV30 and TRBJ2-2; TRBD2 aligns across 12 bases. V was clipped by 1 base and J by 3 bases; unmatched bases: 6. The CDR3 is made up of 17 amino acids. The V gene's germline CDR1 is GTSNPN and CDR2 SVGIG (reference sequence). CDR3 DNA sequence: TGTGCCTGGAGTGACCCACTAGCGGGAGGCGACACCGGGGAGCTGTTTTTT. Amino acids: CAWSDPLAGGDTGELFF.

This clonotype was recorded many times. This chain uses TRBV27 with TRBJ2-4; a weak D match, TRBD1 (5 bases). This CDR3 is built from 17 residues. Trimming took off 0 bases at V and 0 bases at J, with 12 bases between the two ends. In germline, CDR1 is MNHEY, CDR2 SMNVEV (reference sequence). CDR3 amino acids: CASSLSTVWVAKNIQYF. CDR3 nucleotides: TGTGCCAGCAGTTTATCGACAGTTTGGGTAGCCAAAAACATTCAGTACTTC.

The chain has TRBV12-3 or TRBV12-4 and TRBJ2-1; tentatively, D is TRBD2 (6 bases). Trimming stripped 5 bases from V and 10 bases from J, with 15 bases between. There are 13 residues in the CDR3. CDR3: CASSPGGVEEQFF. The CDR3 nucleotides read TGTGCCAGCAGTCCGGGCGGGGTGGAAGAGCAGTTCTTC.

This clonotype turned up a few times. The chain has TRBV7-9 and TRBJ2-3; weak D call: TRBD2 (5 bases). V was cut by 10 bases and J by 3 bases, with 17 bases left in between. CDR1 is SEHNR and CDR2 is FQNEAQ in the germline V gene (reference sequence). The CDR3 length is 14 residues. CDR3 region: CATRNGKRTDTQYF. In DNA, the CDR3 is TGTGCCACCCGGAACGGGAAGCGGACAGATACGCAGTATTTT.

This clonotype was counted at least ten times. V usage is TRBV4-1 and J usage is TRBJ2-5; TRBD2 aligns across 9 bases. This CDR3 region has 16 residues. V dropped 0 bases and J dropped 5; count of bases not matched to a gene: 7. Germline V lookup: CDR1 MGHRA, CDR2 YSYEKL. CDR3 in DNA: TGCGCCAGCAGCCAAGATGGGGCGGGAGGGTCGGAGACCCAGTACTTC. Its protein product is CASSQDGAGGSETQYF.

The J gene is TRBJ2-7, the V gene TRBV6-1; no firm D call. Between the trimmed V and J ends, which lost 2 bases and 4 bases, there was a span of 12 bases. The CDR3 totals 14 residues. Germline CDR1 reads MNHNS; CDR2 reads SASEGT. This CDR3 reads CASSEMEIIYEQYF. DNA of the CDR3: TGTGCCAGCAGTGAAATGGAGATAATATACGAGCAGTACTTC.

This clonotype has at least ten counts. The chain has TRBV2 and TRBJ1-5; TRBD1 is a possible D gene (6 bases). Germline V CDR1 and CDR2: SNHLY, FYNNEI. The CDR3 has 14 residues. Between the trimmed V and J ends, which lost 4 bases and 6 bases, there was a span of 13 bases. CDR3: CASSVTGSPQPQHF. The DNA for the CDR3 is TGTGCCAGCAGTGTAACAGGGTCCCCTCAGCCCCAGCATTTT.

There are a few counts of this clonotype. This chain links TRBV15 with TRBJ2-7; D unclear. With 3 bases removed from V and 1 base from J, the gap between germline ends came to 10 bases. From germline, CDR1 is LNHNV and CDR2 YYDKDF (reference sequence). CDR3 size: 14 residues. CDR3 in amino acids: CATSSELLSYEQYF. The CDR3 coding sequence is TGTGCCACCAGCAGTGAACTTCTATCCTACGAGCAGTACTTC. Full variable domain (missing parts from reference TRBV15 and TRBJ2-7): DAMVIQNPRYQVTQFGKPVTLSCSQTLNHNVMYWYQQKSSQAPKLLFHYYDKDFNNEADTPDNFQSRRPNTSFCFLDIRSPGLGDTAMYLCATSSELLSYEQYFGPGTRLTVT.

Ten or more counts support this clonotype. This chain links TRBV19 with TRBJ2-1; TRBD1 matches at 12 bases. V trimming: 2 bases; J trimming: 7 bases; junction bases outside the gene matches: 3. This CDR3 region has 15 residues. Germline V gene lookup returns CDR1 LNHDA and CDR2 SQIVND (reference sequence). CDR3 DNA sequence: TGTGCCAGTAGTATAAGGGACAGGGGGCGGAATGAGCAGTTCTTC. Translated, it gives CASSIRDRGRNEQFF.

This CDR3 is CAWSVGLNTEAFF. CDR3 DNA sequence: TGTGCCTGGAGTGTTGGGCTGAACACTGAAGCTTTCTTT. This chain joins TRBV30 and TRBJ1-1; D not resolved. Germline lookup yields CDR1 GTSNPN and CDR2 SVGIG (reference sequence). V lost 0 bases to trimming and J lost 0 bases, with 5 bases between them. The CDR3 is 13 residues long.

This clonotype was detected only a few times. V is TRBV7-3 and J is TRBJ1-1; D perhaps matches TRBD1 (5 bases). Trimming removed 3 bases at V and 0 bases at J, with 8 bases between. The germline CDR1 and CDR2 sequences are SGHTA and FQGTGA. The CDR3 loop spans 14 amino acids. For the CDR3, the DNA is TGTGCCAGCAGCTTCGGGGGTATGAACACTGAAGCTTTCTTT. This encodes CASSFGGMNTEAFF.